These 29 T cell receptor beta chains came from one sample sequenced in a study of blood T cell repertoires in COVID-19. Only in-frame clones appear in the TCRdb table, and some are missing; sequencing was by immunoSEQ multiplex PCR. The repertoire consists of under 80,000 clones, with 70% to 90% occurring once and the leading ten covering 6.6%. Sequenced: peripheral blood. The receptor source for this set is a man between 60 and 75 years old with acute or convalescent COVID-19.

The chain joins TRBV5-5 to TRBJ2-2; weak D call: TRBD1 (6 bases). This CDR3 spans 15 amino acids. V lost 1 base and J lost 1, with 8 bases in between. CDR1 and CDR2 (germline): SGHKS, YYEKEE (reference sequence). Here the CDR3 DNA reads TGTGCCAGCAGCTTGTTGGGACAGAACACCGGGGAGCTGTTTTTT. Residues: CASSLLGQNTGELFF.

The CDR3 here is CASKSGQAKGSSPLHF. In DNA, the CDR3 is TGTGCCAGCAAAAGCGGACAGGCAAAAGGGAGTTCACCCCTCCACTTT. The chain recombines TRBV7-2 with TRBJ1-6, with 7 bases matching TRBD1. Germline V CDR1 and CDR2: SGHTA, FQGNSA. The CDR3 has 16 residues. Trimming removed 7 bases from V and 9 bases from J; junction bases left unmatched: 15.

This clone appeared a few times. J is TRBJ1-4 and V is TRBV7-2; D is undetermined. Deletions cut 1 base from V and 8 bases from J, with 14 bases between. Germline CDR1 and CDR2: SGHTA and FQGNSA. The CDR3 consists of 15 residues. The CDR3 DNA reads TGTGCCAGCAGCTTAGTTCCCACAGATGACGAAAAACTGTTTTTT. It is translated as CASSLVPTDDEKLFF.

In this sample, this clone turned up a few times. This chain uses TRBV30 with TRBJ1-5; the D is unclear. The CDR3 sequence is 14 residues long. V was trimmed by 2 bases and J by 2 bases, leaving 10 bases between them. Germline V lookup: CDR1 GTSNPN, CDR2 SVGIG (reference sequence). CDR3 sequence (DNA): TGTGCCTGGAGTACAGTGGCCGGCAATCAGCCCCAGCATTTT. It specifies CAWSTVAGNQPQHF.

The chain couples TRBV4-3 to TRBJ1-1; unclear D gene. The ends were cut back, 1 base at V and 7 bases at J, with 10 bases in the middle. Germline CDR1 LGHNA, CDR2 YSLEER. The CDR3 sequence is 13 residues long. The DNA of the CDR3 is TGCGCCAGCAGCCAAGGGGAGGGAGGTGAAGCTTTCTTT. Its protein is CASSQGEGGEAFF.

The CDR3 region is CSPRQGDTQYF. The CDR3 coding sequence is TGCAGCCCCCGGCAGGGAGATACGCAGTATTTT. The rearrangement uses TRBV29-1 and TRBJ2-3, with D tentatively TRBD1 (5 bases). V was cut by 8 bases and J by 5 bases, with 11 bases left in between. Germline CDR1 is SQVTM and CDR2 is ANQGSEA. This CDR3 is built from 11 residues.

The rearrangement uses TRBV6-2 or TRBV6-3 and TRBJ1-5, with D unresolved. The CDR3 sequence is 16 residues long. The germline gives CDR1 MNHEY, CDR2 SVGEGT. The V end lost 2 bases, the J end lost 1 base, and 12 bases lay between the germline ends. The CDR3 spells CASSYVTQISNQPQHF. CDR3 nucleotide sequence: TGTGCCAGCAGTTACGTCACCCAGATCAGCAATCAGCCCCAGCATTTT.

The chain joins TRBV7-2 to TRBJ1-3; no reliable D call. Trimming stripped 1 base from V and 4 bases from J, with 11 bases between. There are 15 residues in the CDR3. CDR1 is SGHTA, CDR2 FQGNSA, per germline. As DNA, the CDR3 is TGTGCCAGCAGCTTAGTGGAGGGCACGGGAAACACCATATATTTT. Amino acids: CASSLVEGTGNTIYF. Full variable domain (outside the CDR3, taken from reference TRBV7-2 and TRBJ1-3): GAGVSQSPSNKVTEKGKDVELRCDPISGHTALYWYRQSLGQGLEFLIYFQGNSAPDKSGLPSDRFSAERTGGSVSTLTIQRTQQEDSAVYLCASSLVEGTGNTIYFGEGSWLTVV.

The chain carries TRBV27 and TRBJ1-2; 7 bases are shared with TRBD1. Germline V lookup: CDR1 MNHEY, CDR2 SMNVEV (reference sequence). The CDR3 is 13 residues long. V was clipped by 8 bases and J by 7 bases; unmatched bases: 10. The CDR3 protein is CASGSGTDFGYTF. The CDR3, as DNA: TGTGCCAGCGGCTCCGGGACAGATTTTGGCTACACCTTC.

The V call is TRBV19, the J call TRBJ2-5, with D tentatively TRBD1 (5 bases). Germline assignment: CDR1 LNHDA and CDR2 SQIVND (reference sequence). This CDR3 is built from 14 residues. V lost 5 bases, J lost 5 bases, and 15 bases lay in between. CDR3 region: CASSYDSSGETQYF. As DNA, the CDR3 is TGTGCCAGTAGTTATGACAGCTCTGGGGAGACCCAGTACTTC.

The rearrangement links TRBV5-6 to TRBJ1-6, with 7 positions matching TRBD1. Germline CDR1 and CDR2: SGHDT and YYEEEE. This CDR3 spans 18 amino acids. Losses at the gene ends were 0 bases for V and 6 bases for J; bases not matched to a gene: 12. The CDR3 DNA sequence: TGTGCCAGCAGCTTGGGGGACAGCCCTTTTTTTAGTAATTCACCCCTCCACTTT. Translation: CASSLGDSPFFSNSPLHF.

This chain uses TRBV19 with TRBJ1-3; D remains unclear. Trimming left V 7 bases short and J 2 bases short, with 12 bases between. Germline CDR1 is LNHDA and CDR2 is SQIVND (reference sequence). The CDR3 sequence is 14 residues long. This CDR3 reads CASNLGETGNTIYF. Here the CDR3 DNA reads TGTGCCAGTAATCTCGGGGAAACTGGAAACACCATATATTTT.

In DNA form, the CDR3 reads TGTGCCAGCAGTTTCGCAGGCTTGGATGGCTACACCTTC. It codes for CASSFAGLDGYTF. The V and J genes are TRBV27 and TRBJ1-2; no reliable D call. Trimming left V 3 bases short and J 6 bases short, with 11 bases between. The CDR3 has 13 residues. Germline V gene data show CDR1 as MNHEY and CDR2 as SMNVEV (reference sequence).

The chain carries TRBV10-3 and TRBJ1-2; D possibly corresponds to TRBD1 (6 bases). With 0 bases removed from V and 5 bases from J, the gap between germline ends came to 13 bases. Per germline, CDR1 ENHRY and CDR2 SYGVKD. The length of the CDR3 is 15 residues. This CDR3 reads CAISESRGAGYGYTF. As DNA, the CDR3 is TGTGCCATCAGTGAGTCGCGGGGGGCGGGATATGGCTACACCTTC.

The chain links TRBV29-1 to TRBJ2-1, with 7 bases fitting TRBD1. This CDR3 is 12 amino acids long. The V gene end was trimmed by 4 bases and the J gene end by 10 bases; junction bases not matched to a gene: 7. Germline CDR1 SQVTM, CDR2 ANQGSEA. The CDR3 sequence: CSVVTRQGEQFF. Here the CDR3 DNA reads TGCAGCGTTGTAACTCGACAGGGCGAGCAGTTCTTC.

This clone was counted between two and nine times. The chain employs TRBV6-5 and TRBJ2-2, with 7 bases lining up with TRBD2. Germline CDR1 reads MNHEY; CDR2 reads SVGAGI. The trim removed 4 bases at V and 4 bases at J, leaving 3 bases unmatched. The CDR3 has 14 amino acids. CDR3 in DNA: TGTGCCAGCAGTTGGTCGGGGGGCACCGGGGAGCTGTTTTTT. Amino acid sequence: CASSWSGGTGELFF.

The rearrangement links TRBV30 to TRBJ2-3; TRBD1 aligns across 7 bases. V lost 1 base, J lost 1 base, and 2 bases stayed unmatched. This CDR3 is built from 14 residues. Germline assignment: CDR1 GTSNPN and CDR2 SVGIG (reference sequence). CDR3 sequence (DNA): TGTGCCTGGAGTGCAGGGGGTGGCACAGATACGCAGTATTTT. Translated: CAWSAGGGTDTQYF.

V usage is TRBV18 and J usage is TRBJ2-1; 8 nucleotides agree with TRBD2. This CDR3 spans 15 amino acids. V was pared by 8 bases and J by 0 bases, with 6 bases of the junction left unmatched. Germline lookup yields CDR1 KGHSH and CDR2 LQKENI. For the CDR3, the DNA is TGTGCCAGCACCCTACTAGCGGACTCCTACAATGAGCAGTTCTTC. Its translation is CASTLLADSYNEQFF.

The chain recombines TRBV14 with TRBJ1-6; 7 nucleotides line up with TRBD1. Germline CDR1 and CDR2: SGHDN and FVKESK. The CDR3 totals 16 residues. The junction had 9 bases not matched to a gene; V was cut back by 3 bases and J by 7 bases. The CDR3 region is CASSQEWTGLNSPLHF. CDR3 nucleotide sequence: TGTGCCAGCAGCCAGGAGTGGACAGGCCTAAATTCACCCCTCCACTTT.

This clone was recorded once. The gene calls are TRBV13 and TRBJ1-4, with 9 bases fitting TRBD1. V shed 5 bases, J shed 8 bases, and the junction held 12 bases outside the gene matches. There are 16 residues in the CDR3. CDR1 is PRHDT, CDR2 FYEKMQ, per germline (reference sequence). The CDR3 sequence: CASSPDTGQGSEKLFF. CDR3 in DNA: TGTGCCAGCAGCCCGGATACGGGACAGGGCAGCGAAAAACTGTTTTTT.

J is TRBJ1-5 and V is TRBV6-2 or TRBV6-3; 9 nucleotides line up with TRBD1. Germline V gives CDR1 MNHEY, CDR2 SVGEGT. There are 16 residues in the CDR3. The V and J ends lost 6 bases and 3 bases, in that order; junction bases with no gene match: 9. CDR3 residues: CASSEQGAAINQPQHF. The CDR3, as DNA: TGTGCCAGCAGCGAACAGGGGGCGGCCATCAATCAGCCCCAGCATTTT.

The chain couples TRBV3-1 (or the pseudogene TRBV3-2) to TRBJ1-1, with 9 bases aligning to TRBD1. The CDR3 contains 14 residues. With 4 bases clipped from V and 3 bases from J, the junction kept 3 bases outside the gene matches. Germline V CDR1 and CDR2: LGHDT, YNNKEL (reference sequence). CDR3: CASSRTGGYTEAFF. CDR3 DNA: TGTGCCAGCAGCCGCACAGGGGGCTACACTGAAGCTTTCTTT.

This chain uses TRBV3-1 (or the pseudogene TRBV3-2) with TRBJ2-1, with 13 bases lining up with TRBD2. Per germline, CDR1 LGHDT and CDR2 YNNKEL (reference sequence). The CDR3 is 19 amino acids. With 0 bases clipped from V and 7 bases from J, the junction kept 12 bases outside the gene matches. CDR3 DNA: TGTGCCAGCAGCCAAGAGCCTCCCGGGACTAGCGGGGTTGAGAATGAGCAGTTCTTC. Its protein is CASSQEPPGTSGVENEQFF.

The V gene is TRBV7-8, the J gene TRBJ2-5; 8 bases align to TRBD1. The CDR3 length is 16 residues. V was pared by 0 bases and J by 5 bases, with 8 bases of the junction left unmatched. Germline V gives CDR1 SGHVS, CDR2 FQNEAQ. This CDR3 is CASSLAVRGLPETQYF. The CDR3 coding sequence is TGTGCCAGCAGCTTAGCGGTCAGGGGGCTCCCGGAGACCCAGTACTTC.

J is TRBJ1-2 and V is TRBV9; D is unresolved. V lost 7 bases and J lost 6, with 22 bases in between. The CDR3 loop spans 15 amino acids. Germline V gene data show CDR1 as SGDLS and CDR2 as YYNGEE. The CDR3 DNA is TGTGCCAGCGGCCGTGAGGGAGCCCCATGGAATGGCTACACCTTC. It translates to CASGREGAPWNGYTF.

The CDR3 spells CASSLTSGGASTGELFF. CDR3 sequence (DNA): TGTGCCAGCAGCCTGACTAGCGGGGGGGCCAGCACCGGGGAGCTGTTTTTT. The V and J genes are TRBV9 and TRBJ2-2; 14 bases align to TRBD2. V trimming: 4 bases; J trimming: 4 bases; junction bases outside the gene matches: 6. The CDR3 spans 17 residues. Germline values: CDR1 SGDLS, CDR2 YYNGEE.

This clone was observed a few times. The CDR3 loop is CASNLGSASSTDTQYF. The DNA of the CDR3 is TGTGCCAGCAACCTAGGAAGCGCTTCTAGCACAGATACGCAGTATTTT. This chain connects TRBV5-4 to TRBJ2-3; D is uncertain. The ends were cut back, 6 bases at V and 0 bases at J, with 17 bases in the middle. Germline V gene lookup returns CDR1 SGHNT and CDR2 YYREEE (reference sequence). The length of the CDR3 is 16 residues.

J is TRBJ2-7 and V is TRBV4-1; the match to TRBD1 covers 7 bases. V lost 5 bases, J lost 0 bases, and 4 bases stayed unmatched. The CDR3 contains 14 residues. Germline CDR1 reads MGHRA; CDR2 reads YSYEKL. The CDR3 bases are TGCGCCAGCAGCGAGACAGGGTCCTCCTACGAGCAGTACTTC. Translating gives CASSETGSSYEQYF.

This clone was detected once. This chain joins TRBV10-1 and TRBJ2-7, with TRBD1 identical over 8 bases. This CDR3 contains 14 residues. Per germline, CDR1 WNHNN and CDR2 SYGVQD (reference sequence). The trim removed 5 bases at V and 4 bases at J, leaving 7 bases unmatched. The CDR3: CASSPRTGNYEQYF. CDR3 bases: TGCGCCAGCAGTCCCAGGACAGGGAATTACGAGCAGTACTTC.